The 10 T cell receptor beta chains below were found in one sample sequenced in a study of shared clonotypes between healthy human individuals. The method was immunoSEQ multiplex PCR; TCRdb's version includes in-frame clones alone and lacks a portion of them. The sample comprises about 2.4 million clones, approximately 93% of which are singletons, and 0.36% rests with the top ten. The material sequenced was naive CD4+ T cells from PBMCs. Stated subset: CD45RA+ positively selected. The receptors were gathered from a man between 18 and 35 years old in good health. Some clones in this sample may be carry-over from other donors' samples.

The V call is TRBV7-2, the J call TRBJ1-1; D may be TRBD1 (6 bases). The germline V gene has CDR1 SGHTA and CDR2 FQGNSA. V was shortened by 5 bases and J by 5 bases, with 15 bases between the two germline ends. CDR3 size: 14 residues. The CDR3 sequence is CASSPRGGLTEAFF. CDR3 DNA: TGTGCCAGCAGCCCCCGGGGGGGGCTAACTGAAGCTTTCTTT.

For this clone: The same CDR3 can be traced to other DNA sequences in this sample. The chain employs TRBV27 and TRBJ1-4; D unresolved. Trimming removed 3 bases at V and 4 bases at J, with 9 bases between. The germline V gene has CDR1 MNHEY and CDR2 SMNVEV (reference sequence). CDR3 length equals 14 residues. CDR3 in amino acids: CASSLTRSNEKLFF. CDR3 DNA: TGTGCCAGCAGTTTGACCCGGAGTAATGAAAAACTGTTTTTT.

This chain uses TRBV15 with TRBJ2-7, with D tentatively TRBD1 (5 bases). There are 14 residues in the CDR3. The ends were cut back, 1 base at V and 5 bases at J, with 12 bases in the middle. Germline CDR1 and CDR2: LNHNV and YYDKDF (reference sequence). The CDR3 region is CATSRGPREDEQYF. As DNA, the CDR3 is TGTGCCACCAGCAGAGGTCCCAGGGAAGACGAGCAGTACTTC.

V is TRBV5-4 and J is TRBJ2-3; 7 bases align to TRBD1. Germline assignment: CDR1 SGHNT and CDR2 YYREEE (reference sequence). V lost 4 bases and J lost 5; bases outside the gene matches: 7. There are 14 residues in the CDR3. CDR3 sequence: CASSQTGTRDTQYF. The CDR3 region has the DNA TGTGCCAGCAGCCAGACAGGGACCCGAGATACGCAGTATTTT.

V is TRBV28 and J is TRBJ2-6; 8 nucleotides match TRBD2. The germline V gene has CDR1 MDHEN and CDR2 SYDVKM. After removal of 7 bases from V and 6 bases from J, the junction contained 8 bases not matched to a gene. CDR3 length: 15 amino acids. CDR3 amino acids: CASTYGGAAANVLTF. Here the CDR3 DNA reads TGTGCCAGCACATACGGGGGGGCAGCGGCCAACGTCCTGACTTTC. Looking up the rest from reference TRBV28 and TRBJ2-6 gives the full variable domain: DVKVTQSSRYLVKRTGEKVFLECVQDMDHENMFWYRQDPGLGLRLIYFSYDVKMKEKGDIPEGYSVSREKKERFSLILESASTNQTSMYLCASTYGGAAANVLTFGAGSRLTVL.

The rearrangement links TRBV18 to TRBJ2-7; tentative D call: TRBD1 (6 bases). Germline V gene data show CDR1 as KGHSH and CDR2 as LQKENI. V was clipped by 4 bases and J by 7 bases, with 20 bases between them. This CDR3 is 15 amino acids long. The CDR3 nucleotides are TGTGCCAGCTCACTACAGGGTTTAAATTTGGGGGAGCAGTACTTC. Protein: CASSLQGLNLGEQYF.

This chain joins TRBV9 and TRBJ2-1; 9 bases align to TRBD2. The ends lost 0 bases at V and 6 bases at J; junction bases unmatched: 4. CDR1 and CDR2 from the germline V gene are SGDLS and YYNGEE. The CDR3 is 15 amino acids. In nucleotides, the CDR3 is TGTGCCAGCAGCGTAGGAGGGACTAGCCCCAATGAGCAGTTCTTC. Translation: CASSVGGTSPNEQFF.

On this clone itself: Other DNA sequences of this sample code for an identical CDR3. The chain carries TRBV28 and TRBJ1-5; no clear D. In germline, CDR1 is MDHEN, CDR2 SYDVKM. The CDR3 length is 15 residues. V shed 3 bases and J shed 0 bases, with 9 bases lying between them. The CDR3, as DNA: TGTGCCAGCAGTTTTTCAGCATATAGCAATCAGCCCCAGCATTTT. Translation: CASSFSAYSNQPQHF.

V is TRBV11-2 and J is TRBJ2-1; 8 nucleotides match TRBD2. Germline V lookup: CDR1 SGHAT, CDR2 FQNNGV. The CDR3 runs 15 residues. Trimming cost V 1 base and J 6 bases; bases outside gene matches: 5. This CDR3 is CASSLVSGTLNEQFF. The CDR3, as DNA: TGTGCCAGCAGCTTAGTTAGCGGGACTCTCAATGAGCAGTTCTTC.

A note on this clone: The identical CDR3 is also encoded by other nucleotide sequences in the sample. The chain joins TRBV18 to TRBJ1-1; D may be TRBD1 (6 bases). This CDR3 comprises 11 residues. Trimming left V 2 bases short and J 8 bases short, with 6 bases between. Germline CDR1 reads KGHSH; CDR2 reads LQKENI. The CDR3 here is CASSPDREAFF. The CDR3 nucleotides are TGTGCCAGCTCACCAGACAGGGAAGCTTTCTTT.